This TCR beta chain derives from a study of cytomegalovirus exposure and HLA in healthy donors. Trimming shortened V by 6 bases and J by 2 bases, and 14 bases separated the two germline ends. Germline V lookup: CDR1 GTSNPN, CDR2 SVGIG (reference sequence). The CDR3 covers 14 residues. A remark on this clone: The antigen is undetermined.

The donors gave bone marrow, and they were healthy. Study-wide points: TCR beta chains numbering more than 150 were designated cytomegalovirus-associated.

PCR employed 60 Vbeta and 13 Jbeta primers. As handled by the study authors: Unique TCR beta chains numbered about 79 million in a later analysis, with around 10 million shared. Assay: immunoSEQ multiplex PCR; the TCRdb copy retains only in-frame clones and omits some. That table is the source of V, J and clone size, and D and trimming were worked out from the DNA. This sample carries over 150,000 clones, roughly 80% of them seen once, and the ten largest clones take 2% to 2.5%. This TCR was sampled from a male donor in good health and CMV-seronegative. The chain couples TRBV30 to TRBJ1-5; D perhaps matches TRBD1 (6 bases). The sample was PBMCs. CDR3 sequence (DNA): TGTGCCTGCGAAACAGGGTTAGGCAATCAGCCCCAGCATTTT. Amino acid sequence: CACETGLGNQPQHF.